This T cell receptor (beta chain) was found in a study of blood T cells in healthy people across ages. This clonotype has just one count. At one boundary the junction diverges from the germline segment, which might be a read error. Next came a second PCR, run for about 7 to 12 cycles, which used a sample-barcoded 5' primer along with a J-beta primer mix. Via MiXCR, TCRdb re-called the 5' RACE reads, giving one row per CDR3 protein. Among over 1.5 million distinct CDR3 sequences listed, roughly 52% were seen once. The CDR3 extends over 12 amino acids. Germline V lookup: CDR1 LGHNA, CDR2 YNFKEQ. The sequenced sample consisted of blood. V usage is TRBV4-2 and J usage is TRBJ2-1, with D possibly being TRBD1 or TRBD2 (6 bases each). The TCR sequence derives from a woman between 40 and 50 years old in good health. This CDR3 is CASSQRGEEPFF. CDR3 coding DNA: TGTGCCAGCAGCCAAAGGGGGGAGGAGCCGTTCTTC.